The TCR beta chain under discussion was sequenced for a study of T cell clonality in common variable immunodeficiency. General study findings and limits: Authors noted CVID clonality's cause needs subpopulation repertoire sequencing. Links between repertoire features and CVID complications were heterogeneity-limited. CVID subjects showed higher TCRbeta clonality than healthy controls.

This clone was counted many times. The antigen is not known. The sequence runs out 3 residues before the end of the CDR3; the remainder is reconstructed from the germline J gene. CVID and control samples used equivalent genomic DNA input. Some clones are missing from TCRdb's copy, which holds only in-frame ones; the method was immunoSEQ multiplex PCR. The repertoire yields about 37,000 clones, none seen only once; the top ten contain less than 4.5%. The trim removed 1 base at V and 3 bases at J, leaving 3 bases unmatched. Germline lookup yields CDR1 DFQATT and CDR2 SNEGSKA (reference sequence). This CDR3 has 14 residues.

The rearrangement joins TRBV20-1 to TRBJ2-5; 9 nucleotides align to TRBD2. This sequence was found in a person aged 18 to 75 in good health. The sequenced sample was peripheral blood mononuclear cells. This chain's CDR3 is CSARVGTSKETQYF. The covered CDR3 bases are TGCAGTGCTAGAGTGGGGACTAGCAAAGAGACC.